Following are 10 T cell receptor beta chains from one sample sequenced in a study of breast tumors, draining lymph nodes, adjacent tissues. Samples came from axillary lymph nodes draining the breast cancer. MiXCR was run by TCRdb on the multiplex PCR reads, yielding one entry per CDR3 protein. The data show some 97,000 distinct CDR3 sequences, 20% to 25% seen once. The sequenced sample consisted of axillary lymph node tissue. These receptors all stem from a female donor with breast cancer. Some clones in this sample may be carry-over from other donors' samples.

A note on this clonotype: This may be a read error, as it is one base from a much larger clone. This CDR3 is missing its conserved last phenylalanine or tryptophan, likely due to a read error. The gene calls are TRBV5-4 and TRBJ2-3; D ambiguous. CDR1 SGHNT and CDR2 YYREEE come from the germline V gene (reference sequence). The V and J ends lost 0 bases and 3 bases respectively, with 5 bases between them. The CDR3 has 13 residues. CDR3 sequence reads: CASSLAATDTQYL. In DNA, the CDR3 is TGTGCCAGCAGCTTGGCAGCGACAGATACGCAGTATCTT.

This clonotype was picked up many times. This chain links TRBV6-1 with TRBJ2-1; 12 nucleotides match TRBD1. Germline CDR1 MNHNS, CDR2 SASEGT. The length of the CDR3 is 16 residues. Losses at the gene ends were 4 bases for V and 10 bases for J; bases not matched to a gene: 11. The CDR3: CASSGSGTGGLWEQFF. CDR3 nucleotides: TGTGCCAGCAGTGGCTCCGGGACAGGGGGCTTATGGGAGCAGTTCTTC.

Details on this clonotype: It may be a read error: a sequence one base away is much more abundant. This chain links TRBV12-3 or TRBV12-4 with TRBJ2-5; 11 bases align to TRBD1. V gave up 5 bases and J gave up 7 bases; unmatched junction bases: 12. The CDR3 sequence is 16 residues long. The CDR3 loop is CASSSMDRGRRGTQYF. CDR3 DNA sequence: TGTGCCAGCAGTAGCATGGACAGGGGGCGGCGAGGGACCCAGTACTTC.

The CDR3 coding sequence is TGTGCCAGCAGCCCGACTAGCGGGAGTGGTACCGGGGAGCTGTTTTTT. It codes for CASSPTSGSGTGELFF. This rearrangement joins TRBV5-4 to TRBJ2-2, with TRBD2 matching over 12 bases. J was trimmed by 5 bases and V by 4 bases; bases with no gene match: 6. The CDR3 has 16 residues. The germline gives CDR1 SGHNT, CDR2 YYREEE (reference sequence).

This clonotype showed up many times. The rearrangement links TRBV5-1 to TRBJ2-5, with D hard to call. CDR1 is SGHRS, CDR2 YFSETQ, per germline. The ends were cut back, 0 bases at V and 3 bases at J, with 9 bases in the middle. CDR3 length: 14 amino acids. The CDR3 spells CASSLGVSKETQYF. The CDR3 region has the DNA TGCGCCAGCAGCTTGGGAGTGTCCAAAGAGACCCAGTACTTC.

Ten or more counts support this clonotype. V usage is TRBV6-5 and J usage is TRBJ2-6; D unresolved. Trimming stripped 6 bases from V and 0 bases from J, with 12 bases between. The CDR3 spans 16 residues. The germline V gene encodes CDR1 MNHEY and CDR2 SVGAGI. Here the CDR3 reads CASRVPPPSGANVLTF. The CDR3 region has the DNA TGTGCCAGCAGGGTACCCCCGCCCTCTGGGGCCAACGTCCTGACTTTC.

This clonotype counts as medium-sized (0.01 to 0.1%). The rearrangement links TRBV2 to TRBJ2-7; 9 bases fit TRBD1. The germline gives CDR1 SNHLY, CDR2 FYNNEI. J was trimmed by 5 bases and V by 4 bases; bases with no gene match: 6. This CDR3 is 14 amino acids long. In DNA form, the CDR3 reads TGTGCCAGCAGTGTAGGGACAGGGTTGGACGAGCAGTACTTC. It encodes CASSVGTGLDEQYF.

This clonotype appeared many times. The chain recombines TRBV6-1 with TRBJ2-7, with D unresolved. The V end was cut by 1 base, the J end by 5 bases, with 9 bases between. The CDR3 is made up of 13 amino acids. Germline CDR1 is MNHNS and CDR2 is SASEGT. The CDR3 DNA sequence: TGTGCCAGCAGTGAAGTGCGGCCCCACGAGCAGTACTTC. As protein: CASSEVRPHEQYF.

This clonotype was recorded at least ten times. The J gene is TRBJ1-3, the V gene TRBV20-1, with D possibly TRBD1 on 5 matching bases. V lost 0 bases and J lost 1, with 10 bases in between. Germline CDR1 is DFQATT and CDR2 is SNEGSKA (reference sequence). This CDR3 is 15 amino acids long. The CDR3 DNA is TGCAGTGCTAGAGATCCGGGGGGTTCTGGAAACACCATATATTTT. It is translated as CSARDPGGSGNTIYF.

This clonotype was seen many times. The CDR3 sequence: CASSWDTRQGGELFF. The CDR3 DNA sequence: TGTGCCAGCAGTTGGGACACGCGCCAGGGCGGGGAGCTGTTTTTT. V gene TRBV2 combines with J gene TRBJ2-2; weak D call: TRBD1 (6 bases). This CDR3 has 15 amino acids. Trimming shortened V by 5 bases and J by 7 bases, and 17 bases separated the two germline ends. Per the germline V gene, CDR1 is SNHLY and CDR2 is FYNNEI.